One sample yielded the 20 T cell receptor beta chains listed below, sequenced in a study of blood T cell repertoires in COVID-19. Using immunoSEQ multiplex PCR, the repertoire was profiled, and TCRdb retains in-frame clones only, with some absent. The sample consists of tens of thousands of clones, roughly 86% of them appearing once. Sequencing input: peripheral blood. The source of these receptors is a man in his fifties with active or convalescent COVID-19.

The CDR3 spells CASSQEWGGPTDTQYF. CDR3 in DNA: TGCGCCAGCAGCCAAGAGTGGGGGGGGCCCACAGATACGCAGTATTTT. The V and J genes are TRBV4-1 and TRBJ2-3; perhaps TRBD2 as D (7 bases). The CDR3 runs to 16 residues. Germline V CDR1 and CDR2: MGHRA, YSYEKL. Trimming took off 0 bases at V and 2 bases at J, with 12 bases between the two ends.

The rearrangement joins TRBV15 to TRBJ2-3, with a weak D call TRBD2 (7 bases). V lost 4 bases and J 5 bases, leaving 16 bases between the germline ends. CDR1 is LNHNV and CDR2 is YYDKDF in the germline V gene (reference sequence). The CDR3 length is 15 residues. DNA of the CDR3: TGTGCCACCAGCATTCGAGGGGGGGCGGGAGATACGCAGTATTTT. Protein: CATSIRGGAGDTQYF.

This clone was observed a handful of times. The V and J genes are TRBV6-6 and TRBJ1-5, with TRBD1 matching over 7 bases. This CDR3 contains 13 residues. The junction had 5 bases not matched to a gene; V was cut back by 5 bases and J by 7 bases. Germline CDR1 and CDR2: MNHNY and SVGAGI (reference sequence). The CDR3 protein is CASSRQGGQPQHF. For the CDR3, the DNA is TGTGCCAGCAGTAGACAGGGAGGCCAGCCCCAGCATTTT.

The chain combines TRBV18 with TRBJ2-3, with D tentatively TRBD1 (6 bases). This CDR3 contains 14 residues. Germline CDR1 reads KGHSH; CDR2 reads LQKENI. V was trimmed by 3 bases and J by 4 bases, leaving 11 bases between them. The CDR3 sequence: CASSPLWTADTQYF. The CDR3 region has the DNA TGTGCCAGCTCACCTCTTTGGACAGCAGATACGCAGTATTTT.

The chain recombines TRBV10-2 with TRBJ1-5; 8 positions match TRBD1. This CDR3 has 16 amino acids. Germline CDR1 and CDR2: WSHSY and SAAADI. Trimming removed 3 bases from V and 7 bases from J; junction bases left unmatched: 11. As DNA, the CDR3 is TGCGCCAGCAGTGAAGAAGGACAGGGATTGGGGCAGCCCCAGCATTTT. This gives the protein CASSEEGQGLGQPQHF.

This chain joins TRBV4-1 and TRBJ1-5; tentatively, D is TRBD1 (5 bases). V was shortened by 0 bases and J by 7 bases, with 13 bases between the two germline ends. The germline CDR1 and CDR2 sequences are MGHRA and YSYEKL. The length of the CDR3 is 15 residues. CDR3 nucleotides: TGCGCCAGCAGCCAAGACCAGCCAGGGTTGCAGCCCCAGCATTTT. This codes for CASSQDQPGLQPQHF.

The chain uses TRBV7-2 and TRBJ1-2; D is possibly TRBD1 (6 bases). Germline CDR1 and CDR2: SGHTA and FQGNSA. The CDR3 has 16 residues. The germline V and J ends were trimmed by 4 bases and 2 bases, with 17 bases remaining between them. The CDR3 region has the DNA TGTGCCAGCAGCTCAACACCGGGACAACTGAACTATGGCTACACCTTC. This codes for CASSSTPGQLNYGYTF.

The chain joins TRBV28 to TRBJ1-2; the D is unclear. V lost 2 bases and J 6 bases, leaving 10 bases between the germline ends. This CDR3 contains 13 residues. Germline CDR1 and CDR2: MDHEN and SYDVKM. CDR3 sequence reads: CASSLLGGNGYTF. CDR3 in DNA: TGTGCCAGCAGTTTACTGGGAGGGAATGGCTACACCTTC.

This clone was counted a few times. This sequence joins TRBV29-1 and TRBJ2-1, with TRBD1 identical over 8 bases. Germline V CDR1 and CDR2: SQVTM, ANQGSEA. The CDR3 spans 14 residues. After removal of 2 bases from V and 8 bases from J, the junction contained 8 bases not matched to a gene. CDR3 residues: CSVEKQDRVDEQFF. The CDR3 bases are TGCAGCGTTGAAAAACAGGACAGGGTCGATGAGCAGTTCTTC.

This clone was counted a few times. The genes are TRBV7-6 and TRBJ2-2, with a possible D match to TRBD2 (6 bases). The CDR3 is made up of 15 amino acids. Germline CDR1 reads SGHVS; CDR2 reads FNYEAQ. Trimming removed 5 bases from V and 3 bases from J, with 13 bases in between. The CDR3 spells CASSTSGDYTGELFF. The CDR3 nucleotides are TGTGCCAGCAGCACATCGGGGGATTACACCGGGGAGCTGTTTTTT.

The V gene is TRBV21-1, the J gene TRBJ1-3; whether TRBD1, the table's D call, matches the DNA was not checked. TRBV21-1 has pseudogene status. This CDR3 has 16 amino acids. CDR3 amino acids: CASSPKPGHSGNTIYF. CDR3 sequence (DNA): TGTGCCAGCAGCCCAAAACCAGGACACTCTGGAAACACCATATATTTT.

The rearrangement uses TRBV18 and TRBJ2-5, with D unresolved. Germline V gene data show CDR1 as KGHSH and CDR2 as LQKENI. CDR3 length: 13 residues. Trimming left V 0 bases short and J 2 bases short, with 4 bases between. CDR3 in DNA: TGTGCCAGCTCACCACCAGCTCAAGAGACCCAGTACTTC. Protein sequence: CASSPPAQETQYF.

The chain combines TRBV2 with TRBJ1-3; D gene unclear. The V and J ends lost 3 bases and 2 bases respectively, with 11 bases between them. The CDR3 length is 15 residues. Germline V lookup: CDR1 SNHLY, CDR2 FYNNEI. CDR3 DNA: TGTGCCAGCAGTGAGCAGTCCTCTGCTGGAAACACCATATATTTT. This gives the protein CASSEQSSAGNTIYF.

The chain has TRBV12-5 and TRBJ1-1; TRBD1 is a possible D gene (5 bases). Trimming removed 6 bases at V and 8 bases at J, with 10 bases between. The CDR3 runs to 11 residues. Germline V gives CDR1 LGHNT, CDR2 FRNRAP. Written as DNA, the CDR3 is TGTGCTAGTGGATTAGACAGAGAAGCTTTCTTT. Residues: CASGLDREAFF.

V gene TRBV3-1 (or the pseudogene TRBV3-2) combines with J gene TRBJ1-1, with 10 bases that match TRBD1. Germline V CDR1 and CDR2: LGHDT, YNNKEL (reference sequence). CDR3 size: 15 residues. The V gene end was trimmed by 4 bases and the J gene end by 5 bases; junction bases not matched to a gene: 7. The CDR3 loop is CASSLRQGAGTEAFF. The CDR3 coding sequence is TGTGCCAGCAGCCTTCGACAGGGGGCTGGAACTGAAGCTTTCTTT.

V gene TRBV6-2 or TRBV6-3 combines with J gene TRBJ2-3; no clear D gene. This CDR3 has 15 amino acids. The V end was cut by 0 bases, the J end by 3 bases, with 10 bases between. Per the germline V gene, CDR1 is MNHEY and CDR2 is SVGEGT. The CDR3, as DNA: TGTGCCAGCAGTTACTCCCAGTCGGGTACAGATACGCAGTATTTT. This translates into CASSYSQSGTDTQYF.

The CDR3, as DNA: TGTGCCAGTATGGAGCGGGGGGCGGGTGATGAGCAGTTCTTC. Encoded protein: CASMERGAGDEQFF. This chain connects TRBV19 to TRBJ2-1; 9 bases match TRBD2. This CDR3 contains 14 residues. Germline CDR1 and CDR2: LNHDA and SQIVND (reference sequence). Trimming removed 7 bases from V and 8 bases from J; junction bases left unmatched: 9.

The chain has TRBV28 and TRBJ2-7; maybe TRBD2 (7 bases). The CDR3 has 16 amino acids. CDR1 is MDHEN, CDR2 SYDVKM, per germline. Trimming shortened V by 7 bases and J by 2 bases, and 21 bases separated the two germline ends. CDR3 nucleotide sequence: TGTGCCAGCAAGGTCACAGGGTGGGGGGGTACCTACGAGCAGTACTTC. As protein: CASKVTGWGGTYEQYF. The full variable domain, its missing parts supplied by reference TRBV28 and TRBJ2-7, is DVKVTQSSRYLVKRTGEKVFLECVQDMDHENMFWYRQDPGLGLRLIYFSYDVKMKEKGDIPEGYSVSREKKERFSLILESASTNQTSMYLCASKVTGWGGTYEQYFGPGTRLTVT.

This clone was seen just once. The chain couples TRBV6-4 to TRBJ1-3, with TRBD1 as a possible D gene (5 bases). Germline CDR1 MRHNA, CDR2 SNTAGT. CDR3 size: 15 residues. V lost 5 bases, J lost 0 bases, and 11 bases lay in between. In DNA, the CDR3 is TGTGCCAGCAGTCCGGGGGGAGCCTCTGGAAACACCATATATTTT. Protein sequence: CASSPGGASGNTIYF.

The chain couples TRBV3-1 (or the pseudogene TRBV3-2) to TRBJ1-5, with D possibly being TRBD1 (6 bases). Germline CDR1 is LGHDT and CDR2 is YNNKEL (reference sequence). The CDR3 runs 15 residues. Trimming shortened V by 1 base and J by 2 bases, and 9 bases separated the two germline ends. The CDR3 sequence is CASSQVSGGNQPQHF. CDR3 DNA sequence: TGTGCCAGCAGCCAAGTCTCAGGGGGCAATCAGCCCCAGCATTTT.